This T cell receptor (beta chain) is from a study of blood T cell repertoires in COVID-19. Overall study: PBMCs, B-cell-depleted T cells, or T cells provided the cDNA or gDNA that made up the material.

Sequencing was performed with immunoSEQ multiplex PCR; in TCRdb, only in-frame clones are kept and a portion is missing. The sample lists some 45,000 clones, around 85% occurring once. This CDR3 spans 14 amino acids. Trimming stripped 4 bases from V and 8 bases from J, with 17 bases between. Per the germline V gene, CDR1 is MNHEY and CDR2 is SMNVEV (reference sequence). This clonotype originated in an elderly woman with acute or convalescent COVID-19. Sequencing used peripheral blood. The chain has TRBV27 and TRBJ1-2; D gene uncertain. CDR3 in amino acids: CASSSPGGSNGYTF. The CDR3 coding sequence is TGTGCCAGCAGTTCCCCCGGAGGGTCGAACGGCTACACCTTC.